This T cell receptor (beta chain) derives from a study of cytomegalovirus exposure and HLA in healthy donors. Germline CDR1 MDHEN, CDR2 SYDVKM. This CDR3 comprises 15 residues. With 3 bases removed from V and 3 bases from J, the gap between germline ends came to 12 bases. As to this clone: Its antigen remains unknown.

Vbeta (60) and Jbeta (13) primers were used in the PCR. Generated by immunoSEQ multiplex PCR, the TCRdb table keeps only in-frame clones and is missing some. This table holds roughly 120,000 clones, around 80% found once. Study-level points and caveats: Published work reported that the classifier diagnosed cytomegalovirus status with high specificity and sensitivity. A later analysis linked some 17,000 TCR beta sequences to HLA alleles at 0.05 false discovery rate.

The chain carries TRBV28 and TRBJ2-1; no firm D call. The receptor was isolated from a man aged 50 to 59 in good health and CMV-seronegative. The sequencing sample was made of PBMCs. CDR3 coding DNA: TGTGCCAGCAGTTTTGGAAAGCGAGGCTACAATGAGCAGTTCTTC. Residues: CASSFGKRGYNEQFF.